This is a list of T cell receptor beta chains from one sample in a study of T cell changes during pregnancy in multiple sclerosis. TCRdb keeps only in-frame clones here, not all; method: immunoSEQ multiplex PCR. The sample holds tens of thousands of clones, around 90% seen once. The sample was CD4+ T cells from peripheral blood mononuclear cells, taken in the second trimester of pregnancy. The source of these receptors is a female donor with multiple sclerosis, enrolled in a pregnancy study. Each CDR3 is given with its conserved first and last residue.

CDR3 protein	V gene	J gene
CASSLTGGNTIYF	TRBV5-4	TRBJ1-3
CASSPYLAGALYEQYF	TRBV7-9	TRBJ2-7
CASSQVGFNQPQHF	TRBV4-1	TRBJ1-5
CATSAGTSGSTDTQYF	TRBV15	TRBJ2-3
CASSLQGYGYTF	TRBV7-2	TRBJ1-2
CAWSGTGEYQPQHF	TRBV30	TRBJ1-5
CASSYSKGLLTQYF	TRBV6-5	TRBJ2-3
CASSPGGVQSYGYTF	TRBV28	TRBJ1-2
CASSWELAGGSGGRRNEQFF	TRBV27	TRBJ2-1
CASSGAGAPYNEQFF	TRBV19	TRBJ2-1
CASSLIRGPGKYNSPLHF	TRBV28	TRBJ1-6
CASSLIQRGEQYF	TRBV28	TRBJ2-7
CASSTGTSNSYEQYF	TRBV5-1	TRBJ2-7
CASSQSQARIDTQYF	TRBV28	TRBJ2-3
CASSRGGQGREETQYF	TRBV5-4	TRBJ2-5
CASSPNVLAGAYEQYF	TRBV7-6	TRBJ2-7
CTSSQGVSSGRARSYEQYF	TRBV1	TRBJ2-7
CASTLGGLAPYEQYF	TRBV28	TRBJ2-7
CASSLAPGSLMGYTF	TRBV7-9	TRBJ1-2
CASSPTSGRGNTQYF	TRBV27	TRBJ2-3
CASSYSSLAAYEQYF	TRBV6-5	TRBJ2-7
CASTSMNRGNTEAFF	TRBV5-4	TRBJ1-1
CASASGAGYGYTF	TRBV19	TRBJ1-2
CASSLRGDWGNQPQHF	TRBV7-2	TRBJ1-5
CASSQESRGYGYTF	TRBV4-3	TRBJ1-2
CASSLVGASGTSTDTQYF	TRBV7-2	TRBJ2-3
CATRGAPARVLTF	TRBV11-2	TRBJ2-6
CASRLAGVTDTQYF	TRBV2	TRBJ2-3
CASSLARNTEAFF	TRBV27	TRBJ1-1
CASSQGTGGVDQPQHF	TRBV14	TRBJ1-5
CASSLLQGAGGYEQYF	TRBV28	TRBJ2-7
CASSVEGSREETQYF	TRBV9	TRBJ2-5
CASRELNQPQHF	TRBV7-2	TRBJ1-5
CASSLEGQNYYGYTF	TRBV5-1	TRBJ1-2
CASSSPTSSSYEQYF	TRBV7-9	TRBJ2-7
CASTLAADTQYF	TRBV7-2	TRBJ2-3
CASSLTGLPGNTIYF	TRBV5-1	TRBJ1-3
CATSQGQGAEQPQHF	TRBV15	TRBJ1-5
CASSPGQGPVGYTF	TRBV7-9	TRBJ1-2
CASSLMTRGYTEAFF	TRBV5-1	TRBJ1-1
CSVRSPAYEQYF	TRBV29-1	TRBJ2-7